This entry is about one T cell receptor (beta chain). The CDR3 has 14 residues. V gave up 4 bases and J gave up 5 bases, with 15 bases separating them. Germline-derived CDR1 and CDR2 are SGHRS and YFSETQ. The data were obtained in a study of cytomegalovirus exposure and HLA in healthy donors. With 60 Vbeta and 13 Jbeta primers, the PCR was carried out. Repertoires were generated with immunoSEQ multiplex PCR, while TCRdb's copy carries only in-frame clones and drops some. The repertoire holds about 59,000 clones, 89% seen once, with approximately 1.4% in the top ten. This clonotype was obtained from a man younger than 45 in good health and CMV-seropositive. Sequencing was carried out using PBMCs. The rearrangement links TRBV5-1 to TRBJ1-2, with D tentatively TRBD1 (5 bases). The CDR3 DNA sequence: TGCGCCAGCAGCACCGACCCTCGGGGGTATGGCTACACCTTC. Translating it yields CASSTDPRGYGYTF. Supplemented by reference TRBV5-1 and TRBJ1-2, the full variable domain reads KAGVTQTPRYLIKTRGQQVTLSCSPISGHRSVSWYQQTPGQGLQFLFEYFSETQRNKGNFPGRFSGRQFSNSRSEMNVSTLELGDSALYLCASSTDPRGYGYTFGSGTRLTVV.